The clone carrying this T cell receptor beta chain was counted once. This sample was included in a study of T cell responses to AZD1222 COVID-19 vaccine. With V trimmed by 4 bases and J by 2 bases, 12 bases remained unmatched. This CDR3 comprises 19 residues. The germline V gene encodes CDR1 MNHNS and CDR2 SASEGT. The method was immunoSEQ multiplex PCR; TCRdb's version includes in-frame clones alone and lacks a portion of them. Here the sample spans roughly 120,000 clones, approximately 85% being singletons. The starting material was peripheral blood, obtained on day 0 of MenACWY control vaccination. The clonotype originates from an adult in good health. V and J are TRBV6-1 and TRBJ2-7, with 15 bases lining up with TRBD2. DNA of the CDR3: TGTGCCAGCAGTGCGAGGACTAGCGGGGGGGCCGGCGGGACCTACGAGCAGTACTTC. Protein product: CASSARTSGGAGGTYEQYF.